The 27 T cell receptor beta chains in this list originate from one sample, sequenced in a study of technical replicates of blood from four donors. Using immunoSEQ multiplex PCR, the repertoire was profiled, and TCRdb retains in-frame clones only, with some absent. The repertoire consists of 65,000 to 80,000 clones, with 92% occurring once and the leading ten covering 0.3% to 0.45%. Sequencing was done on a sample of T cells isolated from PBMCs. These receptors all stem from a human donor in good health.

The chain uses TRBV7-3 and TRBJ1-1; D perhaps matches TRBD1 (5 bases). The CDR3 is 14 amino acids. Trimming removed 3 bases from V and 1 base from J, with 9 bases in between. Germline lookup yields CDR1 SGHTA and CDR2 FQGTGA. The CDR3 DNA is TGTGCCAGCAGCTTGGGGGGAAGGAACACTGAAGCTTTCTTT. This encodes CASSLGGRNTEAFF.

The chain recombines TRBV19 with TRBJ2-7, with 7 bases identical to TRBD1. The CDR3 is 15 amino acids. Germline V CDR1 and CDR2: LNHDA, SQIVND (reference sequence). J gave up 2 bases and V 3 bases, and 7 bases lay outside the gene matches. The CDR3 bases are TGTGCCAGTAGTATCATGGGACAGAGCGCCTACGAGCAGTACTTC. This encodes CASSIMGQSAYEQYF.

Comments on this clone: Distinct nucleotide sequences in the sample also encode this CDR3. CDR3 sequence: CSAGTGETQYF. The CDR3 DNA reads as TGCAGTGCCGGGACAGGGGAGACCCAGTACTTC. The chain joins TRBV20-1 to TRBJ2-5, with TRBD1 matching over 9 bases. The CDR3 spans 11 residues. From germline, CDR1 is DFQATT and CDR2 SNEGSKA (reference sequence). The J segment lost 5 bases and the V segment lost 6 bases, leaving 1 base of the junction unmatched.

This rearrangement joins TRBV7-3 to TRBJ2-3, with 9 bases lining up with TRBD2. This CDR3 spans 16 amino acids. Trimming removed 4 bases from V and 3 bases from J; junction bases left unmatched: 8. The germline V gene encodes CDR1 SGHTA and CDR2 FQGTGA. CDR3 region: CASSYIAGVGTDTQYF. The DNA for the CDR3 is TGTGCCAGCAGCTACATAGCGGGAGTAGGGACAGATACGCAGTATTTT.

The chain combines TRBV2 with TRBJ2-7; weak D call: TRBD2 (6 bases). The CDR3 consists of 16 residues. Germline CDR1 is SNHLY and CDR2 is FYNNEI. V was trimmed by 7 bases and J by 4 bases, leaving 23 bases between them. The CDR3 DNA sequence: TGTGCCAGCATAAAGGATTCGGGAGTAGAAGCTTACGAGCAGTACTTC. Translation: CASIKDSGVEAYEQYF.

The chain joins TRBV11-2 to TRBJ2-2; TRBD2 agrees at 7 bases. Germline V CDR1 and CDR2: SGHAT, FQNNGV. The CDR3 length is 17 residues. With 2 bases clipped from V and 7 bases from J, the junction kept 13 bases outside the gene matches. This CDR3 reads CASSLYDLAGDFGELFF. In nucleotides, the CDR3 is TGTGCCAGCAGCTTATACGATCTGGCGGGAGATTTCGGGGAGCTGTTTTTT.

The chain couples TRBV5-4 to TRBJ2-1; a weak D match, TRBD1 (6 bases). The ends were cut back, 4 bases at V and 8 bases at J, with 16 bases in the middle. Germline CDR1 is SGHNT and CDR2 is YYREEE (reference sequence). There are 14 residues in the CDR3. CDR3 residues: CASSPAQGTYEQFF. The CDR3 nucleotides read TGTGCCAGCAGCCCGGCACAGGGTACATATGAGCAGTTCTTC.

In DNA form, the CDR3 reads TGTGCCGGGGGACAAACGGAGACCCAGTACTTC. Translated, it gives CAGGQTETQYF. The V gene is TRBV2, the J gene TRBJ2-5; tentative D call: TRBD1 (6 bases). Looked up from germline, CDR1 is SNHLY and CDR2 is FYNNEI. This CDR3 has 11 amino acids. V shed 11 bases and J shed 5 bases, with 12 bases lying between them.

The chain combines TRBV6-1 with TRBJ2-2; TRBD1 is a possible D gene (6 bases). The CDR3 runs 14 residues. The V and J ends lost 7 bases and 6 bases respectively, with 15 bases between them. Germline CDR1 and CDR2: MNHNS and SASEGT. The CDR3 region has the DNA TGTGCCAGCAAGGGGGAATTCGACTCCGGGGAGCTGTTTTTT. Translation gives CASKGEFDSGELFF.

V usage is TRBV6-1 and J usage is TRBJ1-5, with a tentative D call TRBD1 (6 bases). Germline loops: CDR1 MNHNS, CDR2 SASEGT. The CDR3 has 13 residues. The V gene lost 4 bases and the J gene lost 5 bases, with 9 bases spanning the gap. DNA of the CDR3: TGTGCCAGCAGTGTACAGGGTTATCAGCCCCAGCATTTT. This gives the protein CASSVQGYQPQHF.

The chain has TRBV27 and TRBJ2-7, with D perhaps TRBD2 (5 bases). This CDR3 comprises 14 residues. The germline CDR1 and CDR2 sequences are MNHEY and SMNVEV (reference sequence). V shed 6 bases and J shed 0 bases, with 12 bases lying between them. The CDR3 protein is CASSLAMSSYEQYF. CDR3 coding DNA: TGTGCCAGCAGCTTAGCGATGAGCTCCTACGAGCAGTACTTC.

This chain uses TRBV10-3 with TRBJ2-7, with TRBD2 matching over 11 bases. J gave up 3 bases and V 6 bases, and 4 bases lay outside the gene matches. The CDR3 spans 14 residues. Germline V gene sequence: CDR1 ENHRY, CDR2 SYGVKD. In DNA form, the CDR3 reads TGTGCCATCAGGCCGGGACTAGCGGACTACGAGCAGTACTTC. Translated: CAIRPGLADYEQYF.

The rearrangement uses TRBV4-1 and TRBJ2-3; 9 bases map to TRBD1. J was trimmed by 3 bases and V by 4 bases; bases with no gene match: 5. The CDR3 runs to 15 residues. Germline CDR1 is MGHRA and CDR2 is YSYEKL. Written as DNA, the CDR3 is TGCGCCAGCAGCCGCCAACAGGGGGCAACAGATACGCAGTATTTT. It codes for CASSRQQGATDTQYF.

The V gene is TRBV16, the J gene TRBJ1-1; D is uncertain. The CDR3 runs to 15 residues. Germline-derived CDR1 and CDR2 are KGHSY and FQNENV. V was shortened by 0 bases and J by 5 bases, with 13 bases between the two germline ends. The CDR3 reads CASSQSHGRETEAFF. In DNA form, the CDR3 reads TGTGCCAGCAGCCAATCCCATGGGCGAGAGACTGAAGCTTTCTTT.

The chain employs TRBV21-1 and TRBJ2-4; the tabulated D call, TRBD1, remains unverified against the DNA. TRBV21-1 is assigned pseudogene status. CDR3 length: 15 residues. The CDR3 spells CASSPPGQGKNIQYF. The DNA for the CDR3 is TGTGCCAGCAGCCCTCCGGGACAGGGTAAAAACATTCAGTACTTC.

This chain links TRBV6-6 with TRBJ2-3, with a possible D match to TRBD1 (6 bases). The germline gives CDR1 MNHNY, CDR2 SVGAGI (reference sequence). The CDR3 contains 15 residues. Trimming shortened V by 7 bases and J by 1 base, and 15 bases separated the two germline ends. The CDR3 DNA is TGTGCCAGCACAACCCGAGAGGGGGGCACAGATACGCAGTATTTT. As protein: CASTTREGGTDTQYF.

The chain employs TRBV4-3 and TRBJ2-3, with 7 bases that match TRBD2. Per germline, CDR1 LGHNA and CDR2 YSLEER. This CDR3 is built from 15 residues. V lost 4 bases to trimming and J lost 4 bases; unmatched junction nucleotides: 8. CDR3 sequence: CASSLGGRGADTQYF. DNA for the CDR3: TGCGCCAGCAGCCTCGGCGGGAGAGGGGCAGATACGCAGTATTTT.

This clone has a single count. The chain uses TRBV28 and TRBJ1-2, with D perhaps matching TRBD1 (5 bases). Germline assignment: CDR1 MDHEN and CDR2 SYDVKM. This CDR3 region has 12 residues. V lost 4 bases, J lost 6 bases, and 9 bases lay in between. DNA for the CDR3: TGTGCCAGCAGTTGGGGGGGGGATGGCTACACCTTC. This sequence encodes CASSWGGDGYTF.

The chain couples TRBV6-4 to TRBJ2-3; 7 positions match TRBD2. From germline, CDR1 is MRHNA and CDR2 SNTAGT. The V segment lost 3 bases and the J segment 2 bases; nucleotides outside the gene matches: 2. CDR3 size: 14 residues. As DNA, the CDR3 is TGTGCCAGCAGTGAACTAGCGTCCACAGATACGCAGTATTTT. Its protein is CASSELASTDTQYF.

This clone turned up a few times. This chain uses TRBV19 with TRBJ2-7; 8 bases align to TRBD1. This CDR3 has 12 residues. V gave up 4 bases and J gave up 4 bases; unmatched junction bases: 0. Germline lookup yields CDR1 LNHDA and CDR2 SQIVND (reference sequence). Here the CDR3 reads CASSRTGYEQYF. As DNA, the CDR3 is TGTGCCAGTAGTAGGACAGGGTACGAGCAGTACTTC.

The chain links TRBV5-1 to TRBJ2-7; 9 bases agree with TRBD1. V gave up 5 bases and J gave up 4 bases; unmatched junction bases: 7. This CDR3 spans 14 amino acids. Germline V gene lookup returns CDR1 SGHRS and CDR2 YFSETQ. CDR3 loop: CASRQPGQGYEQYF. The CDR3 DNA reads as TGCGCCAGCAGGCAGCCGGGACAGGGTTACGAGCAGTACTTC.

The rearrangement links TRBV19 to TRBJ1-1, with D hard to call. The CDR3 is made up of 13 amino acids. V was shortened by 5 bases and J by 5 bases, with 12 bases between the two germline ends. The germline CDR1 and CDR2 sequences are LNHDA and SQIVND (reference sequence). As DNA, the CDR3 is TGTGCCAGTAGTCCCGGGTTAGTTACTGAAGCTTTCTTT. Translation gives CASSPGLVTEAFF.

V and J are TRBV7-9 and TRBJ2-7; no clear D. Germline-derived CDR1 and CDR2 are SEHNR and FQNEAQ (reference sequence). Trimming removed 1 base at V and 1 base at J, with 8 bases between. The CDR3 has 14 residues. In nucleotides, the CDR3 is TGTGCCAGCAGCTTAGGCGGCTTTTCCTACGAGCAGTACTTC. It encodes CASSLGGFSYEQYF.

The rearrangement uses TRBV6-1 and TRBJ1-5, with TRBD1 as a possible D gene (5 bases). Germline V gene sequence: CDR1 MNHNS, CDR2 SASEGT. Trimming cost V 7 bases and J 7 bases, with 17 bases left between them. The CDR3 has 14 residues. CDR3 sequence reads: CASTMTVLQQPQHF. CDR3 in DNA: TGTGCCAGCACTATGACAGTACTTCAACAGCCCCAGCATTTT.

The genes are TRBV30 and TRBJ2-1, with D perhaps TRBD2 (6 bases). The CDR3 spans 13 residues. The V end was cut by 3 bases, the J end by 4 bases, with 10 bases between. Per germline, CDR1 GTSNPN and CDR2 SVGIG (reference sequence). Written as DNA, the CDR3 is TGTGCCTGGAGGGCCGGGACTTACAATGAGCAGTTCTTC. Residues: CAWRAGTYNEQFF. Complete variable domain (other parts from reference TRBV30 and TRBJ2-1): SQTIHQWPATLVQPVGSPLSLECTVEGTSNPNLYWYRQAAGRGLQLLFYSVGIGQISSEVPQNLSASRPQDRQFILSSKKLLLSDSGFYLCAWRAGTYNEQFFGPGTRLTVL.

The chain employs TRBV9 and TRBJ2-3, with 9 bases aligning to TRBD2. Germline V gives CDR1 SGDLS, CDR2 YYNGEE. The junction had 7 bases not matched to a gene; V was cut back by 0 bases and J by 2 bases. The CDR3 is 17 residues long. CDR3 in amino acids: CASSVESAGGFTDTQYF. The CDR3 DNA is TGTGCCAGCAGCGTAGAGTCTGCGGGAGGGTTCACAGATACGCAGTATTTT. Complete variable domain (other parts from reference TRBV9 and TRBJ2-3): DSGVTQTPKHLITATGQRVTLRCSPRSGDLSVYWYQQSLDQGLQFLIQYYNGEERAKGNILERFSAQQFPDLHSELNLSSLELGDSALYFCASSVESAGGFTDTQYFGPGTRLTVL.

This chain uses TRBV7-3 with TRBJ2-2; a weak D match, TRBD1 (5 bases). Germline lookup yields CDR1 SGHTA and CDR2 FQGTGA. Between the trimmed V and J ends, which lost 2 bases and 3 bases, there was a span of 13 bases. The CDR3 spans 16 residues. CDR3 amino acids: CASSLWVGEHTGELFF. The CDR3, as DNA: TGTGCCAGCAGCTTATGGGTAGGGGAACACACCGGGGAGCTGTTTTTT.